A selection of T cell receptor beta chains follows, all from one sample in a study of T cell changes during pregnancy in multiple sclerosis. Sequenced by immunoSEQ multiplex PCR; TCRdb stores in-frame clones only, minus some. In the table there are 35,000 to 45,000 clones, 75% to 95% of which are singletons. This specimen was CD4+ T cells from peripheral blood mononuclear cells, taken in the second trimester of pregnancy. These receptors were collected from a female donor in good health, enrolled as a control in a pregnancy study. The CDR3 runs from the conserved cysteine through the conserved F or W. A D gene is named only where the DNA matches it firmly. The listing skips clone size in some rows; elsewhere it reads once, few, many or a size class.

>TRBJ2-7|TRBV5-5|NA|NA
CASSQNPSGTYEQYF
TGTGCCAGCAGCCAGAACCCTTCGGGGACCTACGAGCAGTACTTC
>TRBJ1-1|TRBV18|NA|TRBD1
CASSPPGTGNTEAFF
TGTGCCAGCTCACCACCTGGGACAGGGAACACTGAAGCTTTCTTT
>TRBJ1-2|TRBV19|NA|TRBD1
CASSMDREYVYGYTF
TGTGCCAGTAGTATGGACAGGGAGTATGTGTATGGCTACACCTTC
>TRBJ2-1|TRBV6-5|once|NA
CASSPTGLHEQFF
TGTGCCAGCAGCCCCACAGGTCTGCATGAGCAGTTCTTC
>TRBJ2-1|TRBV6-1|NA|TRBD1
CASSGRQGGGGEQFF
TGTGCCAGCAGTGGACGACAGGGGGGAGGTGGTGAGCAGTTCTTC
>TRBJ1-1|TRBV18|NA|TRBD1
CASSLGQGAFF
TGTGCCAGCTCCCTCGGACAGGGAGCTTTCTTT
>TRBJ2-2|TRBV6-1|NA|NA
CATPGMNTGELFF
TGTGCCACCCCGGGGATGAACACCGGGGAGCTGTTTTTT
>TRBJ1-1|TRBV7-9|once|NA
CASSLTGGENTEAFF
TGTGCCAGCAGCTTGACCGGGGGAGAGAACACTGAAGCTTTCTTT
>TRBJ2-7|TRBV6-1|NA|TRBD2
CASSEGPRLAGGPREQYF
TGTGCCAGCAGTGAAGGACCCCGACTAGCGGGAGGGCCACGCGAGCAGTACTTC
>TRBJ2-2|TRBV2|few|NA
CASSLGQGYGELFF
TGTGCCAGCAGTTTAGGTCAGGGTTACGGGGAGCTGTTTTTT
>TRBJ1-1|TRBV6-5|once|NA
CASSYSEGLGNTEAFF
TGTGCCAGCAGTTACTCGGAGGGATTGGGGAACACTGAAGCTTTCTTT
>TRBJ1-1|TRBV19|NA|NA
CASSIGRGITEAFF
TGTGCCAGTAGTATAGGGCGGGGGATAACTGAAGCTTTCTTT
>TRBJ2-3|TRBV5-6|NA|NA
CASSQTGSSTDTQYF
TGTGCCAGCAGCCAAACCGGGTCCAGCACAGATACGCAGTATTTT
>TRBJ1-5|TRBV16|NA|NA
CASSQRRDGQPQHF
TGTGCCAGCAGCCAACGCAGGGATGGCCAGCCCCAGCATTTT
>TRBJ2-5|TRBV29-1|NA|NA
CSVDSGEETQYF
TGCAGCGTTGACTCAGGGGAAGAGACCCAGTACTTC
>TRBJ1-1|TRBV2|NA|NA
CASLTARYSEAFF
TGTGCCAGCCTGACAGCGCGGTATTCTGAAGCTTTCTTT
>TRBJ2-3|TRBV7-9|NA|NA
CASSFQQGRTDTQYF
TGTGCCAGCAGCTTCCAACAGGGTCGCACAGATACGCAGTATTTT